This entry lists 2 T cell receptor beta chains sequenced from one sample in a study of blood T cell repertoires in COVID-19. The method was immunoSEQ multiplex PCR; TCRdb's version includes in-frame clones alone and lacks a portion of them. The repertoire consists of approximately 300,000 clones, with around 83% occurring once and the leading ten covering around 1.2%. Sample: peripheral blood. The receptors derive from a woman in her forties or fifties with acute or convalescent COVID-19.

This clone was seen just once. The J gene is TRBJ2-5, the V gene TRBV3-1 (or the pseudogene TRBV3-2); D may be TRBD1 (6 bases). The CDR3 is 18 amino acids. Looked up from germline, CDR1 is LGHDT and CDR2 is YNNKEL (reference sequence). V shed 4 bases and J shed 5 bases, with 26 bases lying between them. The CDR3 DNA follows: TGTGCCAGCAGCCTGCGAAACGAAGTCGGACAGAGACGGGAGACCCAGTACTTC. Its protein is CASSLRNEVGQRRETQYF.

The chain combines TRBV27 with TRBJ2-5; the D gene is possibly TRBD2 (6 bases). Germline V gene sequence: CDR1 MNHEY, CDR2 SMNVEV (reference sequence). V was pared by 5 bases and J by 1 base, with 14 bases between. This CDR3 has 15 amino acids. CDR3 nucleotide sequence: TGTGCCAGCAGTGATTATTTCGGGGGCCAAGAGACCCAGTACTTC. Translated: CASSDYFGGQETQYF.